This T cell receptor beta chain was recorded in a study of blood T cells in healthy people across ages. PCR was performed a second time for roughly 7 to 12 cycles using a sample-barcoded 5' primer and a J-beta primer mix. TCRdb ran MiXCR on the 5' RACE reads and lists one entry per CDR3 protein. The sample lists 1.5 million to 2 million distinct CDR3 sequences; roughly 43% were seen once. There are 16 residues in the CDR3. Trimming shortened V by 6 bases and J by 1 base, and 16 bases separated the two germline ends. CDR1 is MNHNY and CDR2 is SVGAGI in the germline V gene (reference sequence). The rearrangement links TRBV6-6 to TRBJ2-4; D is uncertain. The receptor was isolated from a human donor in good health. Input material: blood. The CDR3 loop reads CASSLRHLEAKNIQYF. DNA for the CDR3: TGTGCCAGCAGCCTTAGACATTTGGAGGCCAAAAACATTCAGTACTTC.